The 11 T cell receptor beta chains below all came from one sample that was sequenced in a study of blood T cell repertoires in COVID-19. Assay used: immunoSEQ multiplex PCR; TCRdb lists only in-frame clones, some missing. This repertoire shows approximately 50,000 clones, about 89% found once; its top ten account for around 4.5%. Sample: peripheral blood. The receptor set was obtained from a human donor in a cohort sampled during active COVID-19.

The CDR3 coding sequence is TGCAGCGTCCGGACAGGGGGCTTGGGGTCCTACGAGCAGTACTTC. It codes for CSVRTGGLGSYEQYF. The chain employs TRBV29-1 and TRBJ2-7; TRBD1 agrees at 11 bases. Per germline, CDR1 SQVTM and CDR2 ANQGSEA. The CDR3 loop spans 15 amino acids. V lost 6 bases and J lost 1; bases outside the gene matches: 8.

The CDR3 coding sequence is TGTGCCAGCAGCTTAGATAGGGGGCCTAACTATGGCTACACCTTC. This gives the protein CASSLDRGPNYGYTF. V is TRBV11-2 and J is TRBJ1-2, with TRBD1 matching 7 bases. V shed 0 bases, J shed 0 bases, and the junction held 1 base outside the gene matches. This CDR3 spans 15 amino acids. Germline V lookup: CDR1 SGHAT, CDR2 FQNNGV.

V is TRBV15 and J is TRBJ1-2; 7 positions match TRBD1. The CDR3 totals 14 residues. Per germline, CDR1 LNHNV and CDR2 YYDKDF (reference sequence). The J segment lost 2 bases and the V segment lost 6 bases, leaving 6 bases of the junction unmatched. In DNA, the CDR3 is TGTGCCACCAGTATCGGGACAGTGAACTATGGCTACACCTTC. Protein sequence: CATSIGTVNYGYTF.

The chain joins TRBV7-9 to TRBJ2-1; D gene ambiguous. The CDR3 runs 11 residues. Germline V lookup: CDR1 SEHNR, CDR2 FQNEAQ (reference sequence). V lost 5 bases to trimming and J lost 15 bases, with 14 bases between them. The DNA of the CDR3 is TGTGCCAGCAGCCTCGGTCCTTTCCCGTTCTTC. Amino acids: CASSLGPFPFF.

J is TRBJ1-6 and V is TRBV7-9; no clear D gene. Germline CDR1 and CDR2: SEHNR and FQNEAQ (reference sequence). V was cut by 8 bases and J by 8 bases, with 10 bases left in between. The CDR3 length is 12 residues. The CDR3 loop reads CASGQKDSPLHF. The CDR3 coding sequence is TGTGCCAGCGGGCAGAAAGATTCACCCCTCCACTTT.

V usage is TRBV5-1 and J usage is TRBJ1-4, with D unclear. The CDR3 is 14 residues long. Per germline, CDR1 SGHRS and CDR2 YFSETQ. V shed 0 bases and J shed 5 bases, with 8 bases lying between them. The CDR3, as DNA: TGCGCCAGCAGCTTGGGCCAGAAAAATGAAAAACTGTTTTTT. Encoded protein: CASSLGQKNEKLFF.

V is TRBV15 and J is TRBJ2-1; TRBD2 matches 12 bases. Losses at the gene ends were 7 bases for V and 8 bases for J; bases not matched to a gene: 0. The germline gives CDR1 LNHNV, CDR2 YYDKDF (reference sequence). The CDR3 extends over 12 amino acids. The CDR3 reads CATTSGRDEQFF. For the CDR3, the DNA is TGTGCCACCACTAGCGGGAGGGATGAGCAGTTCTTC.

The rearrangement joins TRBV10-3 to TRBJ2-7, with 10 bases fitting TRBD2. This CDR3 is 14 amino acids long. CDR1 ENHRY and CDR2 SYGVKD come from the germline V gene. Trimming took 7 bases from V and 6 from J; bases not matched to a gene: 9. The CDR3 DNA reads TGTGCCATCAAGGGGACTAGCGAACAGAGCGAGCAGTACTTC. Its protein product is CAIKGTSEQSEQYF.

The genes are TRBV12-2 and TRBJ2-5; the D call in the table, TRBD1, was not verified against the DNA. TRBV12-2 is annotated as a pseudogene. The CDR3 spans 15 residues. The CDR3 sequence: CASRLAQGETETQYF. The CDR3, as DNA: TGTGCAAGTCGCTTAGCGCAGGGGGAAACGGAGACCCAGTACTTC.

The gene calls are TRBV3-1 (or the pseudogene TRBV3-2) and TRBJ2-2; perhaps TRBD2 as D (5 bases). This CDR3 spans 16 amino acids. V dropped 1 base and J dropped 3 bases, with 12 bases sitting between them. CDR1 LGHDT and CDR2 YNNKEL come from the germline V gene (reference sequence). CDR3 residues: CASSQVWVGDTGELFF. Here the CDR3 DNA reads TGTGCCAGCAGCCAAGTTTGGGTCGGGGACACCGGGGAGCTGTTTTTT.

The chain carries TRBV28 and TRBJ2-7; 7 positions match TRBD1. V lost 5 bases and J lost 2; bases outside the gene matches: 6. The CDR3 has 14 amino acids. CDR1 is MDHEN, CDR2 SYDVKM, per germline. DNA for the CDR3: TGTGCCAGCAGTCGGACAGGCCTAACCTACGAGCAGTACTTC. Translated, it gives CASSRTGLTYEQYF. Based on the CDR3 plus reference TRBV28 and TRBJ2-7, the full variable domain is DVKVTQSSRYLVKRTGEKVFLECVQDMDHENMFWYRQDPGLGLRLIYFSYDVKMKEKGDIPEGYSVSREKKERFSLILESASTNQTSMYLCASSRTGLTYEQYFGPGTRLTVT.